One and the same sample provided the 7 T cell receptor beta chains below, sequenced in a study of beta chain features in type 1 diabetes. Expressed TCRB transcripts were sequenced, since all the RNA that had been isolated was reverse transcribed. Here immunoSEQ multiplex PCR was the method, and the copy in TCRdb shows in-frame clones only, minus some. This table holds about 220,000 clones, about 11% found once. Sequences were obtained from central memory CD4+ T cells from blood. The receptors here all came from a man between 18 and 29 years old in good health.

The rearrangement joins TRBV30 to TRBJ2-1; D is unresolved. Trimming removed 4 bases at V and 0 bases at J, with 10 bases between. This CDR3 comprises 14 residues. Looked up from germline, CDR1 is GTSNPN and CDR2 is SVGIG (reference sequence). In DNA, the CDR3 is TGTGCCTGGACCGGGCCCCTCTCCTACAATGAGCAGTTCTTC. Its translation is CAWTGPLSYNEQFF.

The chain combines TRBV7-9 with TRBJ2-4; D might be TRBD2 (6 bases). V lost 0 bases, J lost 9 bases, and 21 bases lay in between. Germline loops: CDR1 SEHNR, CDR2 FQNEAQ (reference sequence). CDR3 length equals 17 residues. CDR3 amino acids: CASSLADSGYWTGIQYF. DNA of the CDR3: TGTGCCAGCAGCTTAGCTGATAGCGGCTATTGGACGGGCATTCAGTACTTC.

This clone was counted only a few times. CDR3 loop: CASSNLADSYEQYF. CDR3 nucleotides: TGTGCCAGTAGTAACCTAGCGGATTCCTACGAGCAGTACTTC. The gene calls are TRBV19 and TRBJ2-7, with 7 bases aligning to TRBD2. With 4 bases clipped from V and 1 base from J, the junction kept 4 bases outside the gene matches. CDR1 LNHDA and CDR2 SQIVND come from the germline V gene (reference sequence). CDR3 size: 14 residues.

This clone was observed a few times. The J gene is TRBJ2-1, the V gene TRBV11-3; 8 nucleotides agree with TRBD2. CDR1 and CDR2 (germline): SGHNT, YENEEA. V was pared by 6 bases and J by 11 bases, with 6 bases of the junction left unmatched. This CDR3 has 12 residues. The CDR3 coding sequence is TGTGCCAGCAGTTTACTAGCGGACAAGCAGTTCTTC. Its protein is CASSLLADKQFF.

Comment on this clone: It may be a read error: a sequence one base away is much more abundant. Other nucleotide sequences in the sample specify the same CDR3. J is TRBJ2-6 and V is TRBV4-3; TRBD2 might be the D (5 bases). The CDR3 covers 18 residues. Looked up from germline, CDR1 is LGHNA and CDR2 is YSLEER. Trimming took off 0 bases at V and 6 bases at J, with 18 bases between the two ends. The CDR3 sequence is CASSQDAPEGAEANVLTF. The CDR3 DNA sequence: TGCGCCAGCAGCCAAGATGCCCCTGAGGGAGCAGAGGCCAACGTCCTGACTTTC.

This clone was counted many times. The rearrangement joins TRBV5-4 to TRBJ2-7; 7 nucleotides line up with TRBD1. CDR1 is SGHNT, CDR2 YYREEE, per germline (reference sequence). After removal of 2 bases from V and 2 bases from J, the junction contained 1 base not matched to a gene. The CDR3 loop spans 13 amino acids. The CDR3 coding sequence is TGTGCCAGCAGCTTTGACAGGGCCTACGAGCAGTACTTC. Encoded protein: CASSFDRAYEQYF.

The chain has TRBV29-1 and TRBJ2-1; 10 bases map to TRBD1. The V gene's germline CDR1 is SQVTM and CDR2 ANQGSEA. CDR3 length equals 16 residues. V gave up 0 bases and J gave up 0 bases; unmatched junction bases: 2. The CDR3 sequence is CSVEEGQGSSYNEQFF. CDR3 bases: TGCAGCGTTGAAGAGGGACAGGGGAGCTCCTACAATGAGCAGTTCTTC.